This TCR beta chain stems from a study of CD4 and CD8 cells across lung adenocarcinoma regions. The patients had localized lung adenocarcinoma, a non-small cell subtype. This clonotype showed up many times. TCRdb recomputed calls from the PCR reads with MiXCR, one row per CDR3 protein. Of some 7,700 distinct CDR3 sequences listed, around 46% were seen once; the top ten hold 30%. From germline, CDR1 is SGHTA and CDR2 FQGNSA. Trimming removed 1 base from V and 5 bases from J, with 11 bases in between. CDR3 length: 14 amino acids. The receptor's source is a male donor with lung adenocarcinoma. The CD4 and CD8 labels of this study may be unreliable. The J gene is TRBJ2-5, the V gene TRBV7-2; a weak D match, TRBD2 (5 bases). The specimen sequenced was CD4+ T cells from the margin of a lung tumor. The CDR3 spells CASSLVASRETQYF. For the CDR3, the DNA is TGTGCCAGCAGCTTAGTGGCTAGCCGGGAGACCCAGTACTTC.